The clone carrying this T cell receptor (beta chain) was detected ten times or more. The target antigen is unknown. Amplification from RNA transcripts yielded the TCR beta CDR3 regions. RT-PCR with HTBI primers came first, then second-round multiplex PCR. MiXCR was run by TCRdb on the multiplex PCR reads, yielding one entry per CDR3 protein. The table lists 500,000 to 600,000 distinct CDR3 sequences, roughly 39% of them singletons, with about 4.1% in the top ten. The data belong to a study of Graves' ophthalmopathy and Graves' hyperthyroidism. Regarding the study as a whole: A model of 13 signatures distinguished ophthalmopathy from stable hyperthyroidism at less than 90% sensitivity and 81.08% specificity.

The CDR3 sequence is 14 residues long. Trimming cost V 2 bases and J 0 bases, with 8 bases left between them. Germline loops: CDR1 SGHRS, CDR2 YFSETQ. Only newly diagnosed hyperthyroidism patients aged 18 to 65, with under 2 months' duration, were enrolled. The sequenced material came from peripheral blood or thyroid tissue (not recorded which). The V call is TRBV5-1, the J call TRBJ1-1; D remains unclear. The origin of this receptor is an adult man with Graves' hyperthyroidism. For the CDR3, the DNA is TGCGCCAGCAGCTTACAGCTTATGAACACTGAAGCTTTCTTT. It codes for CASSLQLMNTEAFF. Using reference TRBV5-1 and TRBJ1-1 for the parts outside the CDR3, the full variable domain is KAGVTQTPRYLIKTRGQQVTLSCSPISGHRSVSWYQQTPGQGLQFLFEYFSETQRNKGNFPGRFSGRQFSNSRSEMNVSTLELGDSALYLCASSLQLMNTEAFFGQGTRLTVV.